This record covers a single T cell receptor beta chain. The data originate from a study of T-cell memory formation after mild COVID-19. MiXCR, run by TCRdb on the 5' RACE reads, gives a single entry per CDR3 protein. The sample includes a few hundred thousand distinct CDR3 sequences, approximately 30% of them seen just once. The specimen sequenced was PBMCs or a T cell subset sorted from them (not recorded which). The sequence was obtained from an adult woman who had mild COVID-19 (a few samples of this study predate the infection). Cell type and time point are not known.

The CDR3 sequence: CSAERSIYEQYF. The CDR3 DNA reads TGCAGTGCTGAAAGGTCCATCTACGAGCAGTACTTC. The chain recombines TRBV20-1 with TRBJ2-7; D ambiguous. With 5 bases removed from V and 3 bases from J, the gap between germline ends came to 11 bases. This CDR3 contains 12 residues. Germline CDR1 reads DFQATT; CDR2 reads SNEGSKA (reference sequence).